These 27 T cell receptor beta chains originate from one sample sequenced in a study of T cell responses to AZD1222 COVID-19 vaccine. Produced via immunoSEQ multiplex PCR; TCRdb's table is partial and in-frame only. This listing includes some 150,000 clones. Input material: peripheral blood. Source of these receptors: an adult in good health.

The chain carries TRBV30 and TRBJ2-7, with D possibly TRBD1 on 5 matching bases. This CDR3 contains 14 residues. The V end was cut by 0 bases, the J end by 7 bases, with 16 bases between. The V gene's germline CDR1 is GTSNPN and CDR2 SVGIG (reference sequence). In nucleotides, the CDR3 is TGTGCCTGGAGTGTAGGTTGGGGCTCCAAGGAGCAGTACTTC. Translated: CAWSVGWGSKEQYF.

V is TRBV9 and J is TRBJ1-2, with TRBD1 identical over 7 bases. This CDR3 is built from 14 residues. From germline, CDR1 is SGDLS and CDR2 YYNGEE. The V gene end was trimmed by 0 bases and the J gene end by 7 bases; junction bases not matched to a gene: 6. The CDR3 DNA follows: TGTGCCAGCAGCGTAGAGGGAACAGGGGTTGGCTACACCTTC. It specifies CASSVEGTGVGYTF.

The chain recombines TRBV19 with TRBJ2-7, with D possibly TRBD1 on 6 matching bases. The CDR3 runs 14 residues. Germline CDR1 LNHDA, CDR2 SQIVND (reference sequence). V lost 3 bases, J lost 4 bases, and 13 bases lay in between. DNA of the CDR3: TGTGCCAGTAGTATTTCCGGACAGACTTACGAGCAGTACTTC. Its translation: CASSISGQTYEQYF.

This chain joins TRBV5-4 and TRBJ2-7, with no clear D. CDR1 SGHNT and CDR2 YYREEE come from the germline V gene (reference sequence). The length of the CDR3 is 13 residues. V was clipped by 4 bases and J by 6 bases, with 14 bases between them. The CDR3 protein is CASSQDLWGEQYF. The CDR3 DNA reads TGTGCCAGCAGCCAAGACCTGTGGGGCGAGCAGTACTTC. The full variable domain, rest sourced from reference TRBV5-4 and TRBJ2-7, is ETGVTQSPTHLIKTRGQQVTLRCSSQSGHNTVSWYQQALGQGPQFIFQYYREEENGRGNFPPRFSGLQFPNYSSELNVNALELDDSALYLCASSQDLWGEQYFGPGTRLTVT.

This sequence joins TRBV25-1 and TRBJ2-2; 7 bases are shared with TRBD2. Trimming took 6 bases from V and 1 from J; bases not matched to a gene: 2. Germline CDR1 reads MGHDK; CDR2 reads SYGVNS. This CDR3 contains 14 residues. The CDR3 reads CASRGGMNTGELFF. In DNA form, the CDR3 reads TGTGCCAGCAGGGGGGGGATGAACACCGGGGAGCTGTTTTTT.

The chain's CDR3 is CASSLEGSGTGNNQPQHF. CDR3 DNA sequence: TGCGCCAGCAGCTTGGAGGGTTCTGGGACAGGAAACAATCAGCCCCAGCATTTT. This chain uses TRBV5-1 with TRBJ1-5; 8 nucleotides align to TRBD1. Unmatched junction bases numbered 11, after V lost 0 bases and J lost 3 bases. CDR1 SGHRS and CDR2 YFSETQ come from the germline V gene. The CDR3 is made up of 18 amino acids.

The J gene is TRBJ1-3, the V gene TRBV7-2; the D is unclear. The CDR3 is made up of 15 amino acids. V shed 2 bases and J shed 0 bases, with 8 bases lying between them. Germline loops: CDR1 SGHTA, CDR2 FQGNSA. The CDR3 sequence: CASSLRSSSGNTIYF. The CDR3 coding sequence is TGTGCCAGCAGCTTAAGGTCAAGCTCTGGAAACACCATATATTTT.

V gene TRBV30 combines with J gene TRBJ1-1; no clear D gene. This CDR3 has 12 amino acids. Trimming took 1 base from V and 2 from J, leaving 5 bases between them. Germline V gene sequence: CDR1 GTSNPN, CDR2 SVGIG (reference sequence). The CDR3 spells CAWSAPNTEAFF. The DNA for the CDR3 is TGTGCCTGGAGTGCACCCAACACTGAAGCTTTCTTT. The full variable domain, its missing parts supplied by reference TRBV30 and TRBJ1-1, is SQTIHQWPATLVQPVGSPLSLECTVEGTSNPNLYWYRQAAGRGLQLLFYSVGIGQISSEVPQNLSASRPQDRQFILSSKKLLLSDSGFYLCAWSAPNTEAFFGQGTRLTVV.

This sequence joins TRBV2 and TRBJ2-7; the D is unclear. The CDR3 has 13 residues. V lost 2 bases, J lost 2 bases, and 7 bases lay in between. Germline V gives CDR1 SNHLY, CDR2 FYNNEI. The CDR3 here is CASSERIPYEQYF. In DNA form, the CDR3 reads TGTGCCAGCAGTGAAAGGATCCCCTACGAGCAGTACTTC.

This chain joins TRBV28 and TRBJ1-3; D not certain. The CDR3 spans 13 residues. Germline V gives CDR1 MDHEN, CDR2 SYDVKM. Trimming removed 6 bases from V and 11 bases from J, with 17 bases in between. The CDR3 sequence: CASRRVERRPIYF. In nucleotides, the CDR3 is TGTGCCAGCAGGCGAGTGGAGAGGCGCCCCATATATTTT.

The chain uses TRBV30 and TRBJ2-1; 7 nucleotides line up with TRBD2. V lost 0 bases and J lost 13; bases outside the gene matches: 6. Germline CDR1 GTSNPN, CDR2 SVGIG (reference sequence). There are 12 residues in the CDR3. The CDR3 sequence: CAWSVGEGGQFF. The CDR3 nucleotides read TGTGCCTGGAGTGTTGGGGAGGGCGGACAGTTCTTC.

The chain joins TRBV29-1 to TRBJ1-2; 7 bases agree with TRBD1. J lost 10 bases, V lost 6 bases, and 14 bases had no gene match. The CDR3 length is 13 residues. Germline assignment: CDR1 SQVTM and CDR2 ANQGSEA. The CDR3 spells CSVEPRQGSPYTF. CDR3 DNA: TGCAGCGTGGAACCCAGACAGGGCTCCCCCTACACCTTC.

The CDR3 sequence: CASSNSEYEQYF. In DNA, the CDR3 is TGTGCCAGCAGTAATTCTGAGTACGAGCAGTACTTC. V gene TRBV28 combines with J gene TRBJ2-7; the D is unclear. CDR3 length: 12 amino acids. Trimming cost V 5 bases and J 4 bases, with 9 bases left between them. CDR1 and CDR2 (germline): MDHEN, SYDVKM. The full variable domain, its missing parts supplied by reference TRBV28 and TRBJ2-7, is DVKVTQSSRYLVKRTGEKVFLECVQDMDHENMFWYRQDPGLGLRLIYFSYDVKMKEKGDIPEGYSVSREKKERFSLILESASTNQTSMYLCASSNSEYEQYFGPGTRLTVT.

The chain carries TRBV19 and TRBJ1-1; tentatively, D is TRBD1 (6 bases). V lost 6 bases and J 2 bases, leaving 13 bases between the germline ends. Germline V lookup: CDR1 LNHDA, CDR2 SQIVND (reference sequence). The CDR3 sequence is 14 residues long. The CDR3 sequence is CASSPQGGNTEAFF. CDR3 coding DNA: TGTGCCAGTAGCCCACAGGGTGGTAACACTGAAGCTTTCTTT.

The genes are TRBV28 and TRBJ2-6, with TRBD2 as a possible D gene (5 bases). The CDR3 totals 15 residues. V was clipped by 6 bases and J by 1 base, with 10 bases between them. Germline CDR1 and CDR2: MDHEN and SYDVKM. This CDR3 reads CASREEGSGANVLTF. The CDR3 nucleotides read TGTGCCAGCAGGGAAGAGGGTTCTGGGGCCAACGTCCTGACTTTC.

The chain uses TRBV4-3 and TRBJ2-7, with TRBD2 matching 7 bases. Looked up from germline, CDR1 is LGHNA and CDR2 is YSLEER. The CDR3 extends over 15 amino acids. The trim removed 3 bases at V and 4 bases at J, leaving 9 bases unmatched. CDR3 in amino acids: CASSQNSGPGYEQYF. The CDR3 region has the DNA TGCGCCAGCAGCCAGAATAGCGGGCCTGGATACGAGCAGTACTTC.

The gene calls are TRBV7-2 and TRBJ2-5, with D perhaps matching TRBD1 (6 bases). Germline V gene data show CDR1 as SGHTA and CDR2 as FQGNSA. Trimming took off 4 bases at V and 2 bases at J, with 14 bases between the two ends. This CDR3 is built from 15 residues. For the CDR3, the DNA is TGTGCCAGCAGCTCCGGACAGAAGTTGCAAGAGACCCAGTACTTC. Residues: CASSSGQKLQETQYF.

The chain recombines TRBV7-9 with TRBJ2-5; 7 nucleotides agree with TRBD2. The germline CDR1 and CDR2 sequences are SEHNR and FQNEAQ (reference sequence). This CDR3 region has 14 residues. J lost 3 bases, V lost 2 bases, and 3 bases had no gene match. CDR3 amino acids: CASSLSSGKETQYF. The CDR3 DNA sequence: TGTGCCAGCAGCTTAAGCAGCGGGAAAGAGACCCAGTACTTC.

The CDR3 coding sequence is TGTGCCAGCAGCCGGGCTCCTAATCAGCCCCAGCATTTT. This translates into CASSRAPNQPQHF. The J gene is TRBJ1-5, the V gene TRBV27; D call uncertain. Trimming left V 6 bases short and J 4 bases short, with 10 bases between. The V gene's germline CDR1 is MNHEY and CDR2 SMNVEV (reference sequence). The CDR3 totals 13 residues.

V gene TRBV27 combines with J gene TRBJ1-4; 8 positions match TRBD1. Looked up from germline, CDR1 is MNHEY and CDR2 is SMNVEV (reference sequence). V gave up 6 bases and J gave up 10 bases; unmatched junction bases: 13. The CDR3 has 15 residues. The CDR3 reads CASSQATGVVGKLFF. In nucleotides, the CDR3 is TGTGCCAGCAGCCAGGCGACAGGGGTTGTTGGAAAACTGTTTTTT.

A remark on this clone: In the same sample, other DNA sequences code for this CDR3. The J gene is TRBJ2-3, the V gene TRBV5-6; 9 nucleotides agree with TRBD1. The V segment lost 4 bases and the J segment 0 bases; nucleotides outside the gene matches: 3. Germline-derived CDR1 and CDR2 are SGHDT and YYEEEE. The length of the CDR3 is 15 residues. The CDR3 DNA reads as TGTGCCAGCAGCCCCACAGGGGGCAGCACAGATACGCAGTATTTT. This encodes CASSPTGGSTDTQYF. Complete variable domain (other parts from reference TRBV5-6 and TRBJ2-3): DAGVTQSPTHLIKTRGQQVTLRCSPKSGHDTVSWYQQALGQGPQFIFQYYEEEERQRGNFPDRFSGHQFPNYSSELNVNALLLGDSALYLCASSPTGGSTDTQYFGPGTRLTVL.

The genes are TRBV4-3 and TRBJ1-1, with D possibly TRBD1 on 6 matching bases. The germline V and J ends were trimmed by 1 base and 4 bases, with 10 bases remaining between them. This CDR3 is 14 amino acids long. Germline CDR1 is LGHNA and CDR2 is YSLEER. CDR3 bases: TGCGCCAGCAGCCAAGCGCAGGGGAGCACTGAAGCTTTCTTT. Its translation: CASSQAQGSTEAFF.

The gene calls are TRBV5-6 and TRBJ2-3, with D unresolved. The V and J ends lost 7 bases and 5 bases respectively, with 14 bases between them. Germline lookup yields CDR1 SGHDT and CDR2 YYEEEE. This CDR3 comprises 13 residues. In DNA, the CDR3 is TGTGCCAGCGGGAAGTCGGGTATAGATACGCAGTATTTT. Translation: CASGKSGIDTQYF.

The chain is built from TRBV28 and TRBJ2-7, with D maybe TRBD2 (6 bases). The germline V gene has CDR1 MDHEN and CDR2 SYDVKM. The CDR3 covers 16 residues. Trimming left V 4 bases short and J 1 base short, with 17 bases between. CDR3 loop: CASSSTGRGNSYEQYF. The CDR3 bases are TGTGCCAGCAGTTCCACGGGCCGGGGGAATTCCTACGAGCAGTACTTC.

The genes are TRBV19 and TRBJ1-2; the match to TRBD1 covers 10 bases. The CDR3 length is 16 residues. Germline V gives CDR1 LNHDA, CDR2 SQIVND (reference sequence). V lost 3 bases and J lost 4; bases outside the gene matches: 8. CDR3 sequence reads: CASSMAGTGAFYGYTF. CDR3 coding DNA: TGTGCCAGTAGTATGGCCGGGACAGGGGCCTTCTATGGCTACACCTTC.

The chain joins TRBV25-1 to TRBJ1-1; D ambiguous. The CDR3 sequence is 13 residues long. Looked up from germline, CDR1 is MGHDK and CDR2 is SYGVNS. V lost 3 bases to trimming and J lost 5 bases, with 10 bases between them. CDR3 nucleotide sequence: TGTGCCAGCAGTGACAAAGGGAGGACTGAAGCTTTCTTT. Its protein product is CASSDKGRTEAFF.

The chain has TRBV28 and TRBJ2-2; possibly TRBD2 for D (7 bases). Trimming left V 7 bases short and J 4 bases short, with 22 bases between. Germline-derived CDR1 and CDR2 are MDHEN and SYDVKM. This CDR3 spans 17 amino acids. Here the CDR3 DNA reads TGTGCCAGCACCCCACCCCGGGGGGCGACGGGCACCGGGGAGCTGTTTTTT. Encoded protein: CASTPPRGATGTGELFF.